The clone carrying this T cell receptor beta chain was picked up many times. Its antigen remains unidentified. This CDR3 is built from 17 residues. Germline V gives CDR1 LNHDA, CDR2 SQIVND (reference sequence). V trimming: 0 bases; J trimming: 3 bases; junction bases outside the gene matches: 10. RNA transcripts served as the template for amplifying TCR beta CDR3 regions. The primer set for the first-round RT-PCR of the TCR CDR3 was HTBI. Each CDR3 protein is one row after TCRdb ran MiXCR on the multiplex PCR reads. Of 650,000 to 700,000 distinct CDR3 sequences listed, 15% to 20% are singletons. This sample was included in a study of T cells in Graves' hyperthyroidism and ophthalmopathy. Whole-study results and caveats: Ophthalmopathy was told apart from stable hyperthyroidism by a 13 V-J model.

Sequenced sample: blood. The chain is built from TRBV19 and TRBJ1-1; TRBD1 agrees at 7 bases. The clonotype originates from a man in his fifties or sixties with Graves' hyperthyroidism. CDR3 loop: CASSIDASTGADTEAFF. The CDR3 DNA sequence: TGTGCCAGTAGTATAGATGCGAGCACAGGGGCGGACACTGAAGCTTTCTTT.